The sequence of this TCR beta chain was determined in a study of T cell clonality in common variable immunodeficiency. General study findings and limits: Fewer TCRbeta clones were shared among CVID subjects than controls. TCRbeta clonality was increased in CVID versus healthy controls.

This clone was detected many times. Its specificity is not known. The read falls 3 residues short of the CDR3 end, and the missing part is taken from the germline J gene. CDR3 size: 14 residues. Germline V CDR1 and CDR2: DFQATT, SNEGSKA (reference sequence). Produced via immunoSEQ multiplex PCR; TCRdb's table is partial and in-frame only. The table lists fewer than 50,000 clones, with no singletons. The clonotype was recovered from a person aged 18 to 75 in good health. The chain couples TRBV20-1 to TRBJ2-3; 9 nucleotides agree with TRBD2. Source material: peripheral blood mononuclear cells. This chain's CDR3 is CSARLAGVFETQYF. The sequenced CDR3 bases are TGCAGTGCAAGGTTAGCGGGAGTTTTTGAGACG.